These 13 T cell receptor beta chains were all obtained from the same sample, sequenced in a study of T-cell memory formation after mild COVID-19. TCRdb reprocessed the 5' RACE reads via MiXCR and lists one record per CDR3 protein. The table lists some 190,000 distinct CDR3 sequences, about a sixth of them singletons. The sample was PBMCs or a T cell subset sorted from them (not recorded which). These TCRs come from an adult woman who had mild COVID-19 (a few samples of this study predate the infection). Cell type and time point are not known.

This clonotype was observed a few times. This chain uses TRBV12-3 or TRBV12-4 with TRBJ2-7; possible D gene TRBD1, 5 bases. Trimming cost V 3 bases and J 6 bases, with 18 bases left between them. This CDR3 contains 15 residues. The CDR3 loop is CASSFDRGPKGEQYF. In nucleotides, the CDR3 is TGTGCCAGCAGTTTTGATAGGGGCCCAAAAGGCGAGCAGTACTTC.

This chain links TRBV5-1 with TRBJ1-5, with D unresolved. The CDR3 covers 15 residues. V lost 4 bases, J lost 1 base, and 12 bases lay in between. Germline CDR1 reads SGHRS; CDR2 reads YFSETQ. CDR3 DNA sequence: TGCGCCAGCAGCGCAGAGTTTGGGAGCAATCAGCCCCAGCATTTT. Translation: CASSAEFGSNQPQHF.

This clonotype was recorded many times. CDR3 protein: CASKPSGGYEQYF. The CDR3 coding sequence is TGCGCCAGCAAGCCGAGCGGGGGCTACGAGCAGTACTTC. V gene TRBV5-1 combines with J gene TRBJ2-7, with 8 bases lining up with TRBD2. CDR1 is SGHRS and CDR2 is YFSETQ in the germline V gene. The CDR3 extends over 13 amino acids. V dropped 6 bases and J dropped 3; count of bases not matched to a gene: 5.

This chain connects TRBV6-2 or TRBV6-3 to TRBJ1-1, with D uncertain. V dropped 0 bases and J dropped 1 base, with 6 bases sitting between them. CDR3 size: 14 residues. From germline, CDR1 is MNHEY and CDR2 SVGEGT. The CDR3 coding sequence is TGTGCCAGCAGTTACTCGATCAGGAACACTGAAGCTTTCTTT. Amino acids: CASSYSIRNTEAFF.

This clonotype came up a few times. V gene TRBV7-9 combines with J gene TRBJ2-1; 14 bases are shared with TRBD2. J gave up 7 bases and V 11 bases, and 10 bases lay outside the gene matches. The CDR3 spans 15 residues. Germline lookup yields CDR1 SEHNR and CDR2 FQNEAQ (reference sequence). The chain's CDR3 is CAYDGTSGRGNEQFF. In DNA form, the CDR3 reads TGTGCCTACGATGGGACTAGCGGGAGAGGAAATGAGCAGTTCTTC.

CDR3 in amino acids: CATSSSTQYF. The CDR3 DNA reads as TGTGCCACCAGTTCAAGTACGCAGTATTTT. V gene TRBV3-1 combines with J gene TRBJ2-3; D is uncertain. CDR1 LGHDT and CDR2 YNNKEL come from the germline V gene (reference sequence). This CDR3 contains 10 residues. V lost 10 bases, J lost 8 bases, and 10 bases lay in between.

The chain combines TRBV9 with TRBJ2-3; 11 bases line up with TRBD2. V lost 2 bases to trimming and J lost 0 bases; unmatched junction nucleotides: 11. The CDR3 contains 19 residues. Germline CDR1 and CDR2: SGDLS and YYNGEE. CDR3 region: CASSVSGLADPVSTDTQYF. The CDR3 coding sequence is TGTGCCAGCAGCGTTTCGGGACTAGCGGACCCTGTTAGCACAGATACGCAGTATTTT. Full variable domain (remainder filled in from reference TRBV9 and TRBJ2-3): DSGVTQTPKHLITATGQRVTLRCSPRSGDLSVYWYQQSLDQGLQFLIQYYNGEERAKGNILERFSAQQFPDLHSELNLSSLELGDSALYFCASSVSGLADPVSTDTQYFGPGTRLTVL.

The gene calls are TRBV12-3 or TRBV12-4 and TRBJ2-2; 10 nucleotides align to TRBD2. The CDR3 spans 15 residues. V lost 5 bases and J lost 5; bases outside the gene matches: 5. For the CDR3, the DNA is TGTGCCAGCAGTCCTAGCGGGAGAGGGACCGGGGAGCTGTTTTTT. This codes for CASSPSGRGTGELFF.

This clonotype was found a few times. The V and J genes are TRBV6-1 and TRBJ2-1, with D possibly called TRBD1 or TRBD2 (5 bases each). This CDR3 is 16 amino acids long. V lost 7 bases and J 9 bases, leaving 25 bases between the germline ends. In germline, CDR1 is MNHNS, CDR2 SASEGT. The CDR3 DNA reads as TGTGCCAGCAATGCGGGTCAGGGAGCCCTACTCGGTGAGCAGTTCTTC. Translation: CASNAGQGALLGEQFF.

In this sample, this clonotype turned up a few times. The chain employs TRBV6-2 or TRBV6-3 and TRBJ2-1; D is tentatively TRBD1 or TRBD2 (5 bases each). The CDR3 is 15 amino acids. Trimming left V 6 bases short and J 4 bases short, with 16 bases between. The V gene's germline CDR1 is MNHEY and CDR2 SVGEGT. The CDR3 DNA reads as TGTGCCAGCAGGCCTGGGACGGGTATTTACAATGAGCAGTTCTTC. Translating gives CASRPGTGIYNEQFF.

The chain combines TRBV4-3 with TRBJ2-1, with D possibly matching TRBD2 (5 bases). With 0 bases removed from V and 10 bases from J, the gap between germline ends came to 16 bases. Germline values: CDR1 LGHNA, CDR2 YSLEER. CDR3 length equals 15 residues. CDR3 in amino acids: CASSQDRVGAREQFF. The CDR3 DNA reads TGCGCCAGCAGCCAAGATCGCGTGGGAGCTAGGGAGCAGTTCTTC.

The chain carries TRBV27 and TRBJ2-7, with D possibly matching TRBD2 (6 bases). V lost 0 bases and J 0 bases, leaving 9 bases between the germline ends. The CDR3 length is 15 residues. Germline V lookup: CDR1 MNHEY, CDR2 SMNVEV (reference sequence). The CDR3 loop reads CASSLSGGSSYEQYF. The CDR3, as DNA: TGTGCCAGCAGTTTATCTGGGGGGAGCTCCTACGAGCAGTACTTC.

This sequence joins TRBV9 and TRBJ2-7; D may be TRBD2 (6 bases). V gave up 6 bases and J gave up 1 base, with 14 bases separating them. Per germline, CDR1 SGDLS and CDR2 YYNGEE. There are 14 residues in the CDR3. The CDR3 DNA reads TGTGCCAGCAATGACGGGAGCGCATCCTACGAGCAGTACTTC. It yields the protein CASNDGSASYEQYF. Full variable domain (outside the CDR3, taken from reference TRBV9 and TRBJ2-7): DSGVTQTPKHLITATGQRVTLRCSPRSGDLSVYWYQQSLDQGLQFLIQYYNGEERAKGNILERFSAQQFPDLHSELNLSSLELGDSALYFCASNDGSASYEQYFGPGTRLTVT.